This T cell receptor beta chain is drawn from a study of technical replicates of blood from several donors. Germline V gene sequence: CDR1 SQVTM, CDR2 ANQGSEA. V shed 1 base and J 3 bases; nucleotides not matched to a gene: 5. The CDR3 spans 15 residues. Measured with immunoSEQ multiplex PCR; TCRdb has only the in-frame clones, and not every one. Counted here are about 84,000 clones, about 97% occurring once; the ten biggest clones make up over 0.15%. The sample comprised T cells isolated from PBMCs. This clonotype originated in a human donor in good health. This chain joins TRBV29-1 and TRBJ2-5, with 10 bases that match TRBD1. CDR3 coding DNA: TGCAGCGTTGAAGGTGCCGGGACAGGGGAAGAGACCCAGTACTTC. This codes for CSVEGAGTGEETQYF.